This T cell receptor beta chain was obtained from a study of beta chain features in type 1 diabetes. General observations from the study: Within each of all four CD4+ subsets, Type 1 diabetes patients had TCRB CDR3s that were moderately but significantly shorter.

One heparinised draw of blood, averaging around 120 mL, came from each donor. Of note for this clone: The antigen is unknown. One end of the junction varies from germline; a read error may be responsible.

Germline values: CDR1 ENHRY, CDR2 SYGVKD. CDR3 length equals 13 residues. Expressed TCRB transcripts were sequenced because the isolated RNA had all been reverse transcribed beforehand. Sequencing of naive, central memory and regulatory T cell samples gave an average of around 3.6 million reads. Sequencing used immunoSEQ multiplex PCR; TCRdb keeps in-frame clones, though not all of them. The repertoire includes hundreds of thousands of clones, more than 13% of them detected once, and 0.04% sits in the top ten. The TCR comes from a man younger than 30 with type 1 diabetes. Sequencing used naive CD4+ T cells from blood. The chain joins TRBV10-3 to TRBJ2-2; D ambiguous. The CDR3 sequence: CAITEENTGELFF. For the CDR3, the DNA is TGTGCCATCACTGAGGAGAACACCGGGGAGCTGTTTTTT.